This entry lists 27 T cell receptor beta chains sequenced from one sample in a study of blood T cell repertoires in COVID-19. Profiling relied on immunoSEQ multiplex PCR, and the TCRdb table lists in-frame clones only, not all of them. Among about 150,000 clones, roughly 88% were seen once, and the ten largest hold around a tenth. Sequenced: peripheral blood. The receptors originated from a woman aged 45-65 years with acute or convalescent COVID-19.

The chain links TRBV11-2 to TRBJ1-2; D is possibly TRBD1 (5 bases). Per the germline V gene, CDR1 is SGHAT and CDR2 is FQNNGV. The ends were cut back, 1 base at V and 7 bases at J, with 10 bases in the middle. This CDR3 has 13 amino acids. CDR3 DNA sequence: TGTGCCAGCAGCTTAGGACAGTACGGTGGCTACACCTTC. This codes for CASSLGQYGGYTF.

This clone showed up just once. This chain joins TRBV5-4 and TRBJ2-3, with 9 bases matching TRBD2. V was pared by 5 bases and J by 2 bases, with 6 bases of the junction left unmatched. There are 15 residues in the CDR3. CDR1 and CDR2 from the germline V gene are SGHNT and YYREEE (reference sequence). The CDR3 region is CASSRTSASTDTQYF. CDR3 bases: TGTGCCAGCAGTCGGACTAGCGCCTCCACAGATACGCAGTATTTT.

The genes are TRBV5-6 and TRBJ2-3, with D uncertain. Germline lookup yields CDR1 SGHDT and CDR2 YYEEEE. V shed 4 bases and J shed 9 bases, with 18 bases lying between them. This CDR3 region has 14 residues. CDR3: CASSPPERILTQYF. DNA for the CDR3: TGTGCCAGCAGCCCACCGGAGCGAATTTTAACGCAGTATTTT.

This chain uses TRBV6-5 with TRBJ1-2, with D possibly TRBD1 on 6 matching bases. Germline CDR1 is MNHEY and CDR2 is SVGAGI. The CDR3 contains 13 residues. Trimming cost V 6 bases and J 1 base, with 9 bases left between them. CDR3 DNA sequence: TGTGCCAGCAGACGGGACATTAACTATGGCTACACCTTC. It specifies CASRRDINYGYTF.

The V and J genes are TRBV11-2 and TRBJ2-7; 8 bases agree with TRBD1. The length of the CDR3 is 15 residues. Losses at the gene ends were 5 bases for V and 2 bases for J; bases not matched to a gene: 8. CDR1 and CDR2 (germline): SGHAT, FQNNGV. Here the CDR3 reads CASSPGAGGTYEQYF. The DNA for the CDR3 is TGTGCCAGCAGCCCTGGGGCAGGGGGCACCTACGAGCAGTACTTC. Full variable domain (remainder filled in from reference TRBV11-2 and TRBJ2-7): EAGVAQSPRYKIIEKRQSVAFWCNPISGHATLYWYQQILGQGPKLLIQFQNNGVVDDSQLPKDRFSAERLKGVDSTLKIQPAKLEDSAVYLCASSPGAGGTYEQYFGPGTRLTVT.

The V call is TRBV5-1, the J call TRBJ2-3; D ambiguous. Germline V gene sequence: CDR1 SGHRS, CDR2 YFSETQ. Trimming pared 0 bases from V and 0 bases from J, leaving 8 bases between. This CDR3 comprises 15 residues. The CDR3: CASSLGSVSTDTQYF. CDR3 nucleotides: TGCGCCAGCAGCTTGGGGTCGGTTAGCACAGATACGCAGTATTTT.

V and J are TRBV5-1 and TRBJ2-2, with D possibly TRBD2 on 6 matching bases. V was shortened by 1 base and J by 2 bases, with 12 bases between the two germline ends. The CDR3 has 16 residues. The germline gives CDR1 SGHRS, CDR2 YFSETQ. The CDR3 spells CASSLSGLRNTGELFF. The CDR3 nucleotides read TGCGCCAGCAGCTTGTCGGGACTCAGAAACACCGGGGAGCTGTTTTTT.

The V call is TRBV6-5, the J call TRBJ1-3; D ambiguous. V shed 5 bases and J shed 0 bases, with 8 bases lying between them. The CDR3 extends over 14 amino acids. The germline V gene has CDR1 MNHEY and CDR2 SVGAGI. The CDR3 here is CASSRQTSGNTIYF. CDR3 bases: TGTGCCAGCAGTCGACAAACCTCTGGAAACACCATATATTTT.

The V and J genes are TRBV3-1 (or the pseudogene TRBV3-2) and TRBJ1-2, with 7 bases matching TRBD1. V shed 4 bases and J 4 bases; nucleotides not matched to a gene: 9. From germline, CDR1 is LGHDT and CDR2 YNNKEL (reference sequence). The CDR3 has 15 amino acids. The CDR3 DNA is TGTGCCAGCAGCCCAACGGGAACAGGGGCCTATGGCTACACCTTC. Its protein is CASSPTGTGAYGYTF.

V usage is TRBV7-8 and J usage is TRBJ2-1; 11 positions match TRBD2. The V and J ends lost 2 bases and 4 bases, in that order; junction bases with no gene match: 4. CDR3 length: 16 residues. Germline loops: CDR1 SGHVS, CDR2 FQNEAQ. The CDR3 sequence is CASSLRLAGGYNEQFF. The CDR3 nucleotides are TGTGCCAGCAGCTTACGGCTAGCGGGGGGATACAATGAGCAGTTCTTC.

The chain is built from TRBV5-1 and TRBJ2-1; 7 bases are a match to TRBD2. The CDR3 is made up of 16 amino acids. Germline lookup yields CDR1 SGHRS and CDR2 YFSETQ. V shed 3 bases and J 0 bases; nucleotides not matched to a gene: 6. For the CDR3, the DNA is TGCGCCAGCAGCTCCTATGGCGGGAGCTCCTACAATGAGCAGTTCTTC. Translating gives CASSSYGGSSYNEQFF.

This sequence joins TRBV4-3 and TRBJ2-3; no reliable D call. V dropped 0 bases and J dropped 3 bases, with 10 bases sitting between them. CDR1 and CDR2 (germline): LGHNA, YSLEER. The CDR3 has 15 amino acids. CDR3 in amino acids: CASSQEVAATDTQYF. CDR3 DNA: TGCGCCAGCAGCCAAGAAGTAGCCGCGACAGATACGCAGTATTTT.

The chain uses TRBV18 and TRBJ1-3, with 7 nucleotides matching TRBD1. This CDR3 contains 19 residues. Germline V gene sequence: CDR1 KGHSH, CDR2 LQKENI. Unmatched junction bases numbered 15, after V lost 4 bases and J lost 0 bases. The CDR3 here is CASSLYLPGQWPSGNTIYF. The CDR3 nucleotides read TGTGCCAGCTCACTTTACTTACCGGGACAGTGGCCCTCTGGAAACACCATATATTTT.

The J gene is TRBJ1-5, the V gene TRBV2; D is perhaps TRBD1 (5 bases). The germline gives CDR1 SNHLY, CDR2 FYNNEI. This CDR3 is 17 amino acids long. V lost 4 bases and J 2 bases, leaving 18 bases between the germline ends. The CDR3 sequence is CASSVWGGQAGNQPQHF. In DNA form, the CDR3 reads TGTGCCAGCAGTGTGTGGGGGGGTCAAGCGGGCAATCAGCCCCAGCATTTT.

The chain joins TRBV5-6 to TRBJ1-2; D perhaps matches TRBD1 (6 bases). Germline V gene lookup returns CDR1 SGHDT and CDR2 YYEEEE. The CDR3 has 13 residues. The V end was cut by 6 bases, the J end by 4 bases, with 13 bases between. CDR3 region: CASNPRTVYGYTF. The CDR3, as DNA: TGTGCCAGCAACCCACGGACAGTCTATGGCTACACCTTC.

The J gene is TRBJ1-4, the V gene TRBV10-3; D remains ambiguous. V gave up 2 bases and J gave up 8 bases, with 12 bases separating them. This CDR3 is built from 14 residues. The germline CDR1 and CDR2 sequences are ENHRY and SYGVKD. CDR3 residues: CAISEGRVEEKLFF. CDR3 nucleotides: TGTGCCATCAGTGAGGGGAGGGTTGAGGAAAAACTGTTTTTT.

The chain has TRBV6-5 and TRBJ1-2; TRBD1 agrees at 8 bases. CDR3 length equals 12 residues. Trimming removed 8 bases from V and 4 bases from J; junction bases left unmatched: 3. Germline CDR1 and CDR2: MNHEY and SVGAGI. CDR3 sequence reads: CASRTGTYGYTF. Written as DNA, the CDR3 is TGTGCCAGCCGGACAGGGACCTATGGCTACACCTTC.

V and J are TRBV19 and TRBJ1-2; the D is unclear. Trimming took 5 bases from V and 8 from J, leaving 12 bases between them. This CDR3 comprises 12 residues. Germline V gene data show CDR1 as LNHDA and CDR2 as SQIVND (reference sequence). The CDR3 bases are TGTGCCAGTAGTTACCCCTACGGGGGCTACACCTTC. It encodes CASSYPYGGYTF.

The V call is TRBV11-2, the J call TRBJ2-2; D gene ambiguous. CDR1 and CDR2 from the germline V gene are SGHAT and FQNNGV. The CDR3 is 13 residues long. V lost 3 bases and J lost 7, with 9 bases in between. This chain's CDR3 is CASSFLQDGELFF. CDR3 nucleotide sequence: TGTGCCAGCAGCTTCCTGCAGGACGGGGAGCTGTTTTTT.

The chain is built from TRBV29-1 and TRBJ2-1; 14 bases are a match to TRBD2. With V trimmed by 6 bases and J by 7 bases, 8 bases remained unmatched. CDR1 is SQVTM, CDR2 ANQGSEA, per germline. This CDR3 region has 15 residues. The CDR3 spells CSVTGTSGSINEQFF. DNA for the CDR3: TGCAGCGTGACCGGGACTAGCGGGAGTATAAATGAGCAGTTCTTC.

The rearrangement uses TRBV9 and TRBJ2-1, with D perhaps matching TRBD2 (5 bases). Trimming cost V 0 bases and J 8 bases, with 12 bases left between them. CDR1 and CDR2 (germline): SGDLS, YYNGEE. The CDR3 contains 14 residues. The CDR3 region is CASSVEASPYEQFF. In DNA form, the CDR3 reads TGTGCCAGCAGCGTAGAAGCTAGCCCCTATGAGCAGTTCTTC.

This rearrangement joins TRBV6-2 or TRBV6-3 to TRBJ2-3; maybe TRBD1 (5 bases). With 2 bases removed from V and 5 bases from J, the gap between germline ends came to 11 bases. Germline assignment: CDR1 MNHEY and CDR2 SVGEGT. The CDR3 is 14 amino acids. The CDR3, as DNA: TGTGCCAGCAGTTACCTGGGAAGGGGAGATACGCAGTATTTT. It yields the protein CASSYLGRGDTQYF.

This rearrangement joins TRBV2 to TRBJ2-5; D is unclear. The CDR3 has 16 amino acids. Between the trimmed V and J ends, which lost 6 bases and 7 bases, there was a span of 24 bases. Germline-derived CDR1 and CDR2 are SNHLY and FYNNEI. This chain's CDR3 is CASSTESRRGLGTQYF. In DNA form, the CDR3 reads TGTGCCAGCAGCACCGAATCCCGGAGAGGTCTAGGGACCCAGTACTTC.

This chain uses TRBV3-1 (or the pseudogene TRBV3-2) with TRBJ2-4, with 11 bases that match TRBD1. CDR3 length equals 19 residues. Germline loops: CDR1 LGHDT, CDR2 YNNKEL (reference sequence). The trim removed 0 bases at V and 1 base at J, leaving 8 bases unmatched. CDR3 loop: CASSQDGTGGSLAKNIQYF. As DNA, the CDR3 is TGTGCCAGCAGCCAAGATGGGACAGGGGGTTCGTTGGCCAAAAACATTCAGTACTTC.

This clone was found a few times. The CDR3 DNA sequence: TGTGCCAGCAGTTTCGACAGGTTCTCTGGAAACACCATATATTTT. It encodes CASSFDRFSGNTIYF. V usage is TRBV27 and J usage is TRBJ1-3; a weak D match, TRBD1 (6 bases). Germline lookup yields CDR1 MNHEY and CDR2 SMNVEV (reference sequence). This CDR3 is 15 amino acids long. Trimming stripped 3 bases from V and 0 bases from J, with 9 bases between.

The chain links TRBV28 to TRBJ2-5; perhaps TRBD2 as D (6 bases). The CDR3 spans 13 residues. Germline V gene sequence: CDR1 MDHEN, CDR2 SYDVKM. V lost 5 bases to trimming and J lost 7 bases, with 14 bases between them. The DNA for the CDR3 is TGTGCCAGCAGTACTACCACGCGGGGGACCCAGTACTTC. Translated: CASSTTTRGTQYF.

The gene calls are TRBV14 and TRBJ1-2, with D tentatively TRBD1 (6 bases). The V and J ends lost 1 base and 6 bases respectively, with 15 bases between them. Germline values: CDR1 SGHDN, CDR2 FVKESK. CDR3 length equals 15 residues. The CDR3 here is CASSQVDSWAHGYTF. CDR3 in DNA: TGTGCCAGCAGCCAAGTGGACAGCTGGGCCCATGGCTACACCTTC.